This T cell receptor beta chain was documented in a study of blood T cell repertoires in COVID-19. Looking at the study overall: Italy, Spain and the United States were the sources of the convalescent and acute COVID-19 samples.

V lost 7 bases to trimming and J lost 8 bases, with 12 bases between them. The CDR3 has 13 residues. The germline CDR1 and CDR2 sequences are SEHNR and FQNEAQ (reference sequence). Produced via immunoSEQ multiplex PCR; TCRdb's table is partial and in-frame only. The sample has tens of thousands of clones, 70% to 90% seen once. This TCR derives from a woman aged 65 to 85 with acute or convalescent COVID-19. Sequencing was performed on peripheral blood. This chain uses TRBV7-9 with TRBJ1-6; D not resolved. This chain's CDR3 is CASTKGTDSPLHF. In DNA form, the CDR3 reads TGTGCCAGCACGAAAGGCACAGATTCACCCCTCCACTTT.